This TCR beta chain emerged from a study of T cell changes during pregnancy in multiple sclerosis (dated by TCRdb to about 2019). At the level of the whole study: Changes in the T cell repertoire over the course of pregnancy were examined in this study in women with multiple sclerosis.

This clone was counted a single time. Its antigen is unknown. No per-base quality is available; no much larger clone lies one base away. Libraries were made using the immunoSEQ multiplex PCR assay. Held by TCRdb, this immuneACCESS table contains in-frame sequences only and omits some clones. Under half of the omission traces to an unresolved V gene where checked; the cause of the rest is unknown. Within this sample are about 84,000 clones, with 94% of them counted one time only. Of the sample, 2.5% is held by the ten largest clones. Taken from cysteine to phenylalanine, the CDR3 has 14 residues. CDR3 DNA is the only sequence kept; it has 42 bases, read in frame from the first base. CDR1 and CDR2, looked up from the germline V gene, are SGHVS and FNYEAQ. V loses 8 bases at its end and J loses 3 bases; junction bases beyond the gene matches: 7.

This TCR was recovered from a female donor with multiple sclerosis, enrolled in a pregnancy study. This chain joins TRBV7-6 to TRBJ1-3; 7 of the junction bases match TRBD1. The material was peripheral blood, obtained in the third trimester of pregnancy. The sequence in DNA is TGTGCCAGCTCAACTTCAGGGGGTGGAAACACCATATATTTT. This codes for CASSTSGGGNTIYF.